These 29 T cell receptor beta chains were all obtained from the same sample, sequenced in a study of blood T cell repertoires in COVID-19. Sequencing was performed with immunoSEQ multiplex PCR; in TCRdb, only in-frame clones are kept and a portion is missing. The sample holds some 290,000 clones; 85% to 90% are singletons and the top ten take more than 0.85%. The sample was peripheral blood. The receptors were sampled from a woman in her 40s with COVID-19, enrolled during active disease.

The chain is built from TRBV6-6 and TRBJ2-2; possible D gene TRBD1, 6 bases. The CDR3 contains 13 residues. Germline CDR1 reads MNHNY; CDR2 reads SVGAGI (reference sequence). V was pared by 4 bases and J by 7 bases, with 10 bases between. The CDR3 region is CASSFRGGGELFF. Here the CDR3 DNA reads TGTGCCAGCAGTTTCAGGGGCGGCGGGGAGCTGTTTTTT.

V is TRBV5-1 and J is TRBJ1-1; possible D gene TRBD1, 6 bases. CDR1 and CDR2 (germline): SGHRS, YFSETQ. The V end was cut by 5 bases, the J end by 0 bases, with 11 bases between. CDR3 size: 14 residues. For the CDR3, the DNA is TGCGCCAGCAGACTACAGGGTTTGAACACTGAAGCTTTCTTT. Its translation: CASRLQGLNTEAFF.

The chain has TRBV28 and TRBJ2-2, with D unclear. This CDR3 spans 14 amino acids. V was trimmed by 6 bases and J by 1 base, leaving 9 bases between them. CDR1 is MDHEN and CDR2 is SYDVKM in the germline V gene. The CDR3 bases are TGTGCCAGCAGAACATTCCAGAACACCGGGGAGCTGTTTTTT. Its protein product is CASRTFQNTGELFF.

The chain carries TRBV29-1 and TRBJ2-7; TRBD1 is a possible D gene (6 bases). The germline CDR1 and CDR2 sequences are SQVTM and ANQGSEA. Trimming took 8 bases from V and 2 from J, leaving 13 bases between them. The CDR3 is 12 amino acids. The CDR3 sequence is CSYRVDTYEQYF. For the CDR3, the DNA is TGCAGCTACAGGGTTGACACCTACGAGCAGTACTTC.

V usage is TRBV9 and J usage is TRBJ2-7, with D unclear. Germline loops: CDR1 SGDLS, CDR2 YYNGEE. The length of the CDR3 is 14 residues. V was trimmed by 4 bases and J by 6 bases, leaving 17 bases between them. CDR3 residues: CASSTRLDVGEQYF. The CDR3 region has the DNA TGTGCCAGCAGCACCCGACTGGATGTAGGCGAGCAGTACTTC.

The CDR3 loop is CASSSAGGLATEAFF. As DNA, the CDR3 is TGTGCCAGCAGCTCGGCGGGGGGCTTGGCCACTGAAGCTTTCTTT. V is TRBV7-9 and J is TRBJ1-1, with D perhaps matching TRBD1 (6 bases). Germline CDR1 is SEHNR and CDR2 is FQNEAQ (reference sequence). Trimming pared 4 bases from V and 4 bases from J, leaving 16 bases between. The CDR3 is 15 residues long.

J is TRBJ1-4 and V is TRBV19, with unresolved D. Germline V lookup: CDR1 LNHDA, CDR2 SQIVND (reference sequence). The V end was cut by 6 bases, the J end by 8 bases, with 19 bases between. This CDR3 has 15 residues. CDR3 in DNA: TGTGCCAGTAGCTGGTTGCGGGAGACGGGGGAAAAACTGTTTTTT. Protein sequence: CASSWLRETGEKLFF.

The genes are TRBV19 and TRBJ1-2, with D possibly matching TRBD1 (6 bases). Germline V gene lookup returns CDR1 LNHDA and CDR2 SQIVND (reference sequence). Trimming shortened V by 4 bases and J by 8 bases, and 14 bases separated the two germline ends. The CDR3 contains 13 residues. CDR3 nucleotide sequence: TGTGCCAGTAGTACGGGGCCCCAGGGGGGCTACACCTTC. This translates into CASSTGPQGGYTF.

The chain is built from TRBV11-3 and TRBJ2-1, with 7 bases fitting TRBD2. The CDR3 has 14 residues. The V and J ends lost 6 bases and 8 bases, in that order; junction bases with no gene match: 10. The V gene's germline CDR1 is SGHNT and CDR2 YENEEA. CDR3 loop: CASSWGGVVDEQFF. The DNA of the CDR3 is TGTGCCAGCAGTTGGGGGGGAGTTGTCGATGAGCAGTTCTTC.

The chain combines TRBV30 with TRBJ1-4, with 7 bases that match TRBD1. Looked up from germline, CDR1 is GTSNPN and CDR2 is SVGIG (reference sequence). The CDR3 covers 13 residues. Trimming took 5 bases from V and 7 from J; bases not matched to a gene: 7. DNA for the CDR3: TGTGCCTGGGAGCCAGACAGGGCTGAAAAACTGTTTTTT. This sequence encodes CAWEPDRAEKLFF. Using reference TRBV30 and TRBJ1-4 for the parts outside the CDR3, the full variable domain is SQTIHQWPATLVQPVGSPLSLECTVEGTSNPNLYWYRQAAGRGLQLLFYSVGIGQISSEVPQNLSASRPQDRQFILSSKKLLLSDSGFYLCAWEPDRAEKLFFGSGTQLSVL.

The genes are TRBV11-2 and TRBJ2-7; tentative D call: TRBD1 (5 bases). Germline V gene data show CDR1 as SGHAT and CDR2 as FQNNGV. The CDR3 has 14 amino acids. The V end was cut by 0 bases, the J end by 2 bases, with 8 bases between. DNA of the CDR3: TGTGCCAGCAGCTTAGACAGGGCCACCTACGAGCAGTACTTC. It is translated as CASSLDRATYEQYF.

J is TRBJ2-1 and V is TRBV5-6; D is unclear. Germline lookup yields CDR1 SGHDT and CDR2 YYEEEE. The CDR3 length is 14 residues. Trimming took off 2 bases at V and 10 bases at J, with 16 bases between the two ends. CDR3 amino acids: CASSFGLSLGEQFF. The DNA for the CDR3 is TGTGCCAGCAGCTTTGGTCTATCGTTGGGCGAGCAGTTCTTC.

This chain links TRBV7-8 with TRBJ2-3; the match to TRBD2 covers 11 bases. The CDR3 sequence is 17 residues long. Trimming cost V 0 bases and J 1 base; bases outside gene matches: 3. CDR1 is SGHVS and CDR2 is FQNEAQ in the germline V gene. The CDR3 DNA is TGTGCCAGCAGCTTAGCGCCGGGACTAGCGGGCACAGATACGCAGTATTTT. This translates into CASSLAPGLAGTDTQYF. The whole variable domain, remainder taken from reference TRBV7-8 and TRBJ2-3, is GAGVSQSPRYKVAKRGQDVALRCDPISGHVSLFWYQQALGQGPEFLTYFQNEAQLDKSGLPSDRFFAERPEGSVSTLKIQRTQQEDSAVYLCASSLAPGLAGTDTQYFGPGTRLTVL.

This chain joins TRBV4-1 and TRBJ1-2; no definite D call. This CDR3 spans 18 amino acids. V lost 0 bases to trimming and J lost 4 bases, with 21 bases between them. Germline CDR1 is MGHRA and CDR2 is YSYEKL. The CDR3 spells CASSQEERWLPSGYGYTF. In DNA, the CDR3 is TGCGCCAGCAGCCAAGAGGAAAGATGGCTTCCCTCGGGCTATGGCTACACCTTC.

This chain uses TRBV5-1 with TRBJ2-5; 7 bases map to TRBD1. Germline-derived CDR1 and CDR2 are SGHRS and YFSETQ. This CDR3 contains 14 residues. After removal of 4 bases from V and 2 bases from J, the junction contained 5 bases not matched to a gene. The CDR3 DNA reads as TGCGCCAGCAGCAAAGGGACAGCGCAAGAGACCCAGTACTTC. Amino acid sequence: CASSKGTAQETQYF.

This rearrangement joins TRBV6-5 to TRBJ2-7; 9 bases fit TRBD2. Trimming removed 6 bases from V and 5 bases from J; junction bases left unmatched: 5. CDR3 length equals 13 residues. CDR1 is MNHEY and CDR2 is SVGAGI in the germline V gene. The CDR3 protein is CASSRLAEHEQYF. The CDR3, as DNA: TGTGCCAGCAGCCGACTAGCGGAACACGAGCAGTACTTC.

This sequence joins TRBV14 and TRBJ2-2, with D perhaps matching TRBD1 (5 bases). Trimming took off 0 bases at V and 1 base at J, with 18 bases between the two ends. The CDR3 extends over 19 amino acids. Germline assignment: CDR1 SGHDN and CDR2 FVKESK. Here the CDR3 reads CASSQDPGGPGWNTGELFF. The CDR3 DNA reads as TGTGCCAGCAGCCAAGACCCCGGCGGCCCAGGGTGGAACACCGGGGAGCTGTTTTTT.

The genes are TRBV5-6 and TRBJ1-6, with TRBD1 as a possible D gene (6 bases). Trimming left V 4 bases short and J 7 bases short, with 18 bases between. This CDR3 comprises 16 residues. The V gene's germline CDR1 is SGHDT and CDR2 YYEEEE. The CDR3 DNA reads as TGTGCCAGCAGCGGGCAACAGGGTTTGGGCAATTCACCCCTCCACTTT. It yields the protein CASSGQQGLGNSPLHF. Based on the CDR3 plus reference TRBV5-6 and TRBJ1-6, the full variable domain is DAGVTQSPTHLIKTRGQQVTLRCSPKSGHDTVSWYQQALGQGPQFIFQYYEEEERQRGNFPDRFSGHQFPNYSSELNVNALLLGDSALYLCASSGQQGLGNSPLHFGNGTRLTVT.

This sequence joins TRBV12-5 and TRBJ2-7; a weak D match, TRBD2 (5 bases). This CDR3 contains 14 residues. Germline lookup yields CDR1 LGHNT and CDR2 FRNRAP. V lost 5 bases and J lost 4, with 15 bases in between. CDR3: CASGHGNLWYEQYF. The CDR3 coding sequence is TGTGCTAGTGGTCACGGGAATCTGTGGTACGAGCAGTACTTC. Full variable domain (remainder filled in from reference TRBV12-5 and TRBJ2-7): DARVTQTPRHKVTEMGQEVTMRCQPILGHNTVFWYRQTMMQGLELLAYFRNRAPLDDSGMPKDRFSAEMPDATLATLKIQPSEPRDSAVYFCASGHGNLWYEQYFGPGTRLTVT.

V gene TRBV6-5 combines with J gene TRBJ2-7; TRBD1 aligns across 7 bases. This CDR3 has 13 residues. Trimming took 6 bases from V and 6 from J; bases not matched to a gene: 8. Germline lookup yields CDR1 MNHEY and CDR2 SVGAGI. The CDR3 sequence: CASRTGRPGEQYF. CDR3 bases: TGTGCCAGCAGGACAGGGCGCCCGGGCGAGCAGTACTTC.

The V gene is TRBV6-5, the J gene TRBJ1-3, with TRBD1 matching 9 bases. From germline, CDR1 is MNHEY and CDR2 SVGAGI. Germline trimming cut 5 bases from V and 6 bases from J; bases unmatched to any gene: 8. This CDR3 is built from 15 residues. CDR3 sequence reads: CASSPRDRAPNTIYF. The CDR3 coding sequence is TGTGCCAGCAGTCCCCGGGACAGGGCTCCAAACACCATATATTTT.

This sequence joins TRBV30 and TRBJ1-5, with 7 bases matching TRBD1. J was trimmed by 0 bases and V by 2 bases; bases with no gene match: 13. Germline CDR1 reads GTSNPN; CDR2 reads SVGIG (reference sequence). The CDR3 spans 18 residues. The CDR3 DNA reads TGTGCCTGGAGTTCCGGGACAGCATTCTCCTATAGCAATCAGCCCCAGCATTTT. Protein: CAWSSGTAFSYSNQPQHF.

The rearrangement links TRBV28 to TRBJ1-1; weak D call: TRBD1 (6 bases). Germline values: CDR1 MDHEN, CDR2 SYDVKM. CDR3 size: 16 residues. V lost 4 bases and J lost 0, with 15 bases in between. CDR3 sequence (DNA): TGTGCCAGCAGTTCGCCCCAGGGGCTGTTGAACACTGAAGCTTTCTTT. It is translated as CASSSPQGLLNTEAFF.

V usage is TRBV6-5 and J usage is TRBJ2-7; a possible D gene is TRBD1 (6 bases). The CDR3 spans 14 residues. CDR1 is MNHEY and CDR2 is SVGAGI in the germline V gene. Trimming took 6 bases from V and 5 from J, leaving 17 bases between them. The CDR3 loop is CASRYTNHRDEQYF. CDR3 DNA: TGTGCCAGCAGGTATACGAACCACAGGGACGAGCAGTACTTC.

The rearrangement uses TRBV5-1 and TRBJ1-2, with 9 bases fitting TRBD1. This CDR3 spans 15 amino acids. Germline CDR1 is SGHRS and CDR2 is YFSETQ. Trimming at V came to 4 bases and at J to 1 base, leaving 5 bases not matched to a gene. The CDR3 nucleotides are TGCGCCAGCAGCCCCGAGACAGGGGGTAACTATGGCTACACCTTC. Translating it yields CASSPETGGNYGYTF.

CDR3 coding DNA: TGTGCCAGCAGGGCTTGGGACAGGGGTTACTATGGCTACACCTTC. Translating gives CASRAWDRGYYGYTF. The J gene is TRBJ1-2, the V gene TRBV28; TRBD1 aligns across 10 bases. Trimming cost V 6 bases and J 3 bases; bases outside gene matches: 7. The CDR3 contains 15 residues. The germline CDR1 and CDR2 sequences are MDHEN and SYDVKM.

The V and J genes are TRBV5-4 and TRBJ2-5; 9 bases line up with TRBD1. After removal of 2 bases from V and 3 bases from J, the junction contained 8 bases not matched to a gene. In germline, CDR1 is SGHNT, CDR2 YYREEE (reference sequence). The CDR3 loop spans 16 amino acids. CDR3 nucleotide sequence: TGTGCCAGCAGCTTCCCCGGGACAGGGATAAAAGAGACCCAGTACTTC. Its translation: CASSFPGTGIKETQYF.

V usage is TRBV7-3 and J usage is TRBJ2-2; D not certain. Germline values: CDR1 SGHTA, CDR2 FQGTGA. This CDR3 contains 14 residues. The V gene lost 2 bases and the J gene lost 7 bases, with 11 bases spanning the gap. The CDR3 sequence: CASSLLRVGGELFF. CDR3 bases: TGTGCCAGCAGCTTACTTCGGGTTGGCGGGGAGCTGTTTTTT.

The chain carries TRBV2 and TRBJ1-2; TRBD1 matches at 7 bases. J lost 4 bases, V lost 6 bases, and 8 bases had no gene match. Germline V gene sequence: CDR1 SNHLY, CDR2 FYNNEI. This CDR3 contains 14 residues. CDR3 sequence: CASSLKGTAYGYTF. The CDR3 nucleotides are TGTGCCAGCAGCCTAAAAGGGACAGCCTATGGCTACACCTTC.